This T cell receptor (beta chain) was obtained from a study of Graves' ophthalmopathy and Graves' hyperthyroidism. All donors with ophthalmopathy were recorded as having moderate-to-severe activity, CAS ≥3, NOSPECS ≥4 and a duration under 3 months. The germline CDR1 and CDR2 sequences are MNHNS and SASEGT. V lost 5 bases to trimming and J lost 4 bases, with 14 bases between them. This CDR3 is 14 amino acids long. In its sample, this clonotype was seen many times. Its antigen is unknown. Amplified TCR beta CDR3 regions were obtained using RNA transcripts as template. RT-PCR in the first round used HTBI primers; a second-round multiplex PCR followed. TCRdb re-called the multiplex PCR reads through MiXCR, storing one row per CDR3 protein. The sample has about 480,000 distinct CDR3 sequences, around 15% seen once. General study findings and limits: Sensitivity of about 70% and specificity of approximately 76% were achieved by the model that predicted ophthalmopathy progression.

J is TRBJ1-2 and V is TRBV6-1, with a weak D call TRBD1 (6 bases). Sequencing used blood. The sequence was obtained from a woman in her twenties or thirties with Graves' ophthalmopathy. This CDR3 reads CASSPGQSLYGYTF. CDR3 coding DNA: TGTGCCAGCAGTCCCGGACAGTCTCTCTATGGCTACACCTTC.